This T cell receptor (beta chain) came from a study of T-cell reconstitution after alpha-beta-depleted transplantation in children. Preparation of the TCRbeta library involved a method that used unique molecular identifiers. MiXCR, run by TCRdb on the PCR reads, gives a single entry per CDR3 protein. The sample holds some 500,000 distinct CDR3 sequences, about 17% seen once. Trimming took 5 bases from V and 5 from J; bases not matched to a gene: 10. The length of the CDR3 is 16 residues. In germline, CDR1 is SGHRS, CDR2 YFSETQ. This specimen was PBMCs from the stem cell graft donor, taken from the stem cell graft. The chain is built from TRBV5-1 and TRBJ2-1, with 10 bases matching TRBD2. The TCR comes from a human donor who donated a stem cell graft to a child with acute lymphoblastic leukemia. The CDR3 DNA sequence: TGCGCCAGCAGGCCCGGGGGACTAGCGATTCACAATGAGCAGTTCTTC. Translated: CASRPGGLAIHNEQFF.